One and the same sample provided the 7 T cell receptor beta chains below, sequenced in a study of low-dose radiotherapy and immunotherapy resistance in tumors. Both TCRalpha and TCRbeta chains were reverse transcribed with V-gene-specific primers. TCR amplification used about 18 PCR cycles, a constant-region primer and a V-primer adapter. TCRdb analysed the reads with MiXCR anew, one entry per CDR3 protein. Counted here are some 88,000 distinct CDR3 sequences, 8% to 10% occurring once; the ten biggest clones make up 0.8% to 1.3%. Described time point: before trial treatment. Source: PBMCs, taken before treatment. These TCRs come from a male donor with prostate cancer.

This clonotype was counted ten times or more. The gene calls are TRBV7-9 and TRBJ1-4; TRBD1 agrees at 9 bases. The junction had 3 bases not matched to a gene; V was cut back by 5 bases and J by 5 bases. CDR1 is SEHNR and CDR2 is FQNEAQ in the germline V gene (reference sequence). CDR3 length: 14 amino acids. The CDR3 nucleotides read TGTGCCAGCAGCCTCGGGACAGGGAATGAAAAACTGTTTTTT. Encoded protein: CASSLGTGNEKLFF.

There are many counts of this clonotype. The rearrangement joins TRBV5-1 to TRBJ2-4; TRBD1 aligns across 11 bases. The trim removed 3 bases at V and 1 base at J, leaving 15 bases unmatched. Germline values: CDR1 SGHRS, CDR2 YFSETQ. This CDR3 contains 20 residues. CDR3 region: CASSSGQGARLGLAKNIQYF. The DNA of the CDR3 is TGCGCCAGCAGCTCCGGACAGGGGGCGCGTCTCGGGTTGGCCAAAAACATTCAGTACTTC.

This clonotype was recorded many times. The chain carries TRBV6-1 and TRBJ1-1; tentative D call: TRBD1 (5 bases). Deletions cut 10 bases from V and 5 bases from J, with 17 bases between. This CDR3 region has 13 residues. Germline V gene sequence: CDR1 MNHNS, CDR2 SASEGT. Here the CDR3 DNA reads TGTGCCACAGAGAAAGGGGCCGGGACTGAAGCTTTCTTT. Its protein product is CATEKGAGTEAFF.

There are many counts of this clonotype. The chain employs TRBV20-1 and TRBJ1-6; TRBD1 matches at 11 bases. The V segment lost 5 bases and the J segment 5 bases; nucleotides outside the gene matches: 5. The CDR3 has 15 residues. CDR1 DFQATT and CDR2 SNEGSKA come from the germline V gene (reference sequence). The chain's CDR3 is CSAGTGGWNNSPLHF. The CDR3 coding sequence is TGCAGTGCTGGGACAGGGGGTTGGAATAATTCACCCCTCCACTTT.

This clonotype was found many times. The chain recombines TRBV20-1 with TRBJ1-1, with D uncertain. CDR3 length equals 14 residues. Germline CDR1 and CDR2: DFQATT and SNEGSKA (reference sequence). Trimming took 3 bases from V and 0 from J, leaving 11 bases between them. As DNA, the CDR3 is TGCAGTGCTAGTCAACCGGGGTTGAACACTGAAGCTTTCTTT. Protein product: CSASQPGLNTEAFF.

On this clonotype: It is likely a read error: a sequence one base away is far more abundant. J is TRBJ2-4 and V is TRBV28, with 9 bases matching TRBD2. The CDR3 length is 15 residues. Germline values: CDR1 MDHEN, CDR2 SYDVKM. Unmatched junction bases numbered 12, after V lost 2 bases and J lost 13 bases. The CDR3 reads CASSLRLAGRNEQYF. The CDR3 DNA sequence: TGTGCCAGCAGTTTACGGCTAGCGGGAAGAAATGAGCAGTACTTC. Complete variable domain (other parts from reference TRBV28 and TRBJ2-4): DVKVTQSSRYLVKRTGEKVFLECVQDMDHENMFWYRQDPGLGLRLIYFSYDVKMKEKGDIPEGYSVSREKKERFSLILESASTNQTSMYLCASSLRLAGRNEQYFGAGTRLSVL.

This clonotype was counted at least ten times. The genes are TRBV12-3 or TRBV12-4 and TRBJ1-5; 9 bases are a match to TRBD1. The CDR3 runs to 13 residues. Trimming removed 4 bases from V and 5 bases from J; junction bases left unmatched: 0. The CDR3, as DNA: TGTGCCAGCAGTTGGGACAGGGATCAGCCCCAGCATTTT. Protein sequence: CASSWDRDQPQHF.